Below, one T cell receptor (beta chain) is given with its context. The method was immunoSEQ multiplex PCR; TCRdb's version includes in-frame clones alone and lacks a portion of them. The data hold around 20,000 clones, with approximately 88% observed a single time. V was cut by 4 bases and J by 6 bases, with 8 bases left in between. This CDR3 is 12 amino acids long. Germline CDR1 reads SGHKS; CDR2 reads YYEKEE (reference sequence). This entry comes from a study of blood T cell repertoires in COVID-19. Study at large: Acute and convalescent COVID-19 samples came from the United States, Italy and Spain. PBMCs, B-cell-depleted T cells, or T cells were the source of the cDNA or gDNA that made up the material.

Sequencing was performed on peripheral blood. V gene TRBV5-5 combines with J gene TRBJ2-1; D is uncertain. The sequence derives from a man aged 35 to 55 with acute or convalescent COVID-19. CDR3: CASSLRFNEQFF. The CDR3 DNA reads TGTGCCAGCAGCCTCCGGTTCAATGAGCAGTTCTTC.